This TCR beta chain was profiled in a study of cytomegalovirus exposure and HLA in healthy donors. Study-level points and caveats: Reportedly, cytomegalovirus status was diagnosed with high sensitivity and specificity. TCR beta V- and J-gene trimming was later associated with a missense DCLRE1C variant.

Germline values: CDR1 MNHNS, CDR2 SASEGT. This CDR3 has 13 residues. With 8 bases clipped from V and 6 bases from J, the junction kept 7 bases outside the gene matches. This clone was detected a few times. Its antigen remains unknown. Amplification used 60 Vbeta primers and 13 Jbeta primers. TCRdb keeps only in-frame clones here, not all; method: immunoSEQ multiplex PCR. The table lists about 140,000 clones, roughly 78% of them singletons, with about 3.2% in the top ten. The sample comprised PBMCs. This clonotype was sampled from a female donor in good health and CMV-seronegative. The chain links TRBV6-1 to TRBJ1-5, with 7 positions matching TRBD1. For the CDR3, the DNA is TGTGCCAGCGTGGACAGGCTCGGTCAGCCCCAGCATTTT. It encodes CASVDRLGQPQHF.